Sequencing of this TCR beta chain was carried out in a study of blood T cell repertoires in COVID-19. Study details: From T cells, B-cell-depleted T cells, or PBMCs came the material, which was cDNA or gDNA.

Original analysis: Estimation of nucleated cell counts was performed using reference gene primer amplification. Profiled with immunoSEQ multiplex PCR; TCRdb holds only in-frame clones, not every one. From that table come the V and J calls and clone size; the DNA was used to work out D and trimming. This repertoire shows roughly 230,000 clones, roughly 85% found once; its top ten account for just over 6.5%. Per germline, CDR1 MGHDK and CDR2 SYGVNS. The CDR3 spans 16 residues. Trimming left V 1 base short and J 2 bases short, with 13 bases between. Each participant's cohort was designated according to participant-reported clinical history. Each exposed participant met a COVID-19 case in the 2 weeks preceding study entry.

What was sequenced was PBMCs or T cells enriched from blood (not recorded which). The TCR was taken from a woman in her forties or fifties who had been exposed to COVID-19. The chain joins TRBV25-1 to TRBJ2-3, with D possibly TRBD2 on 5 matching bases. CDR3 region: CASSESRGIPTDTQYF. The CDR3 nucleotides are TGTGCCAGCAGTGAATCCCGGGGTATCCCCACAGATACGCAGTATTTT.